This T cell receptor beta chain was retrieved from a study of cytomegalovirus exposure and HLA in healthy donors. V lost 0 bases to trimming and J lost 2 bases, with 10 bases between them. CDR1 and CDR2 from the germline V gene are LGHNA and YNFKEQ. The CDR3 spans 15 residues. This clone has more than one count but fewer than ten. 13 Jbeta primers and 60 Vbeta primers were used for the PCR. Using immunoSEQ multiplex PCR, the repertoire was profiled, and TCRdb retains in-frame clones only, with some absent. The repertoire holds about 69,000 clones, about 75% seen once, with about 3.3% in the top ten. What was sequenced was PBMCs. The chain couples TRBV4-2 to TRBJ1-2; D may be TRBD1 (6 bases). This receptor was obtained from a man between 18 and 29 years old in good health and CMV-seronegative. CDR3 sequence reads: CASSQDLDRNYGYTF. The CDR3 DNA reads TGTGCCAGCAGCCAAGACTTAGACAGGAACTATGGCTACACCTTC.